This TCR beta chain was recovered during a study of cytomegalovirus exposure and HLA in healthy donors. Researchers ran the PCR with 60 Vbeta and 13 Jbeta primers. TCRdb keeps only in-frame clones here, not all; method: immunoSEQ multiplex PCR. The data show 200,000 or so clones, over 65% seen once. As regards this clone: Its antigen remains unidentified.

The CDR3 runs to 12 residues. Germline V lookup: CDR1 PRHDT, CDR2 FYEKMQ (reference sequence). J lost 10 bases, V lost 5 bases, and 7 bases had no gene match. Overall study results and limits: Researchers counted approximately 160 TCR beta chains as cytomegalovirus-associated.

This TCR came from a boy aged 2 to 9 in good health and CMV-seronegative. Sequencing input: PBMCs. This chain links TRBV13 with TRBJ1-1, with 7 bases lining up with TRBD1. CDR3 in DNA: TGTGCCAGCAGCCTCCCCCGACAGGGAGCTTTCTTT. Translation gives CASSLPRQGAFF.